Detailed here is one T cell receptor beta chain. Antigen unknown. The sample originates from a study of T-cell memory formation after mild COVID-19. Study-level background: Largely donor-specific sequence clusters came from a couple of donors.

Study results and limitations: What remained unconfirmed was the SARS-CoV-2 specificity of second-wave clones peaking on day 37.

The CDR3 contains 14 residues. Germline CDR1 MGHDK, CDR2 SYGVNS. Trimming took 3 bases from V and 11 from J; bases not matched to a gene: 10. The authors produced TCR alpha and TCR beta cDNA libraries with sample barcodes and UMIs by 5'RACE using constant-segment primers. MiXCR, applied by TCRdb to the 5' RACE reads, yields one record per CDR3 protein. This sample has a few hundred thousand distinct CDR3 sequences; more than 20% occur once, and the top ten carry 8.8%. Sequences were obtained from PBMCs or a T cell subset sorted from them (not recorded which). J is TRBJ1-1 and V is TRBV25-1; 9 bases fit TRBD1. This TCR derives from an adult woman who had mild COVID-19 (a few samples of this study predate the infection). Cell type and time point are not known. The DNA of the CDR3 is TGTGCCAGCAGTGATTCCACAGGGGGCGCAGGGGCTTTCTTT. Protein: CASSDSTGGAGAFF.